The sequence of this T cell receptor (beta chain) was determined in a study of cytomegalovirus exposure and HLA in healthy donors. This CDR3 comprises 16 residues. Trimming at V came to 3 bases and at J to 2 bases, leaving 6 bases not matched to a gene. Germline V lookup: CDR1 MDHEN, CDR2 SYDVKM. Regarding the study as a whole: A later analysis linked a missense variant in DCLRE1C to the trimming of TCR beta V and J genes. A later look showed TCR association rates differing by HLA locus, highest for DRB1 and lowest for HLA-C. Presence/absence analyses rested on an assumption that sequencing depth was roughly uniform across donors. Specific recognition of CMV antigens was confirmed in vitro for a few chains (all CMV-associated).

Points on this clone: What it binds is not known.

PCR employed 60 Vbeta and 13 Jbeta primers. Sequencing was performed with immunoSEQ multiplex PCR; in TCRdb, only in-frame clones are kept and a portion is missing. Of under 130,000 clones listed, roughly 85% were seen once; the top ten hold about 3.4%. This chain connects TRBV28 to TRBJ2-3; 9 bases map to TRBD2. The TCR originated in a woman aged 40 to 50 in good health and CMV-seronegative. The sequencing sample was made of PBMCs. The CDR3 spells CASSFSRGGITDTQYF. The CDR3 nucleotides read TGTGCCAGCAGTTTTTCGCGGGGGGGGATCACAGATACGCAGTATTTT.